Each of the 6 T cell receptor beta chains below was sequenced from the same sample in a study of blood T cell repertoires in COVID-19. The protocol was immunoSEQ multiplex PCR, while the TCRdb copy is restricted to in-frame clones and leaves out a portion. The table lists some 150,000 clones, 75% to 90% of them singletons. The sample consisted of peripheral blood. The receptors shown here come from a middle-aged woman with acute or convalescent COVID-19.

This clone was counted a few times. The chain employs TRBV5-1 and TRBJ2-7; the D gene is possibly TRBD2 (6 bases). Trimming stripped 4 bases from V and 3 bases from J, with 8 bases between. CDR3 length: 12 amino acids. Germline CDR1 reads SGHRS; CDR2 reads YFSETQ. The CDR3 region has the DNA TGCGCCAGCAGCCCAGCGGGCTACGAGCAGTACTTC. This codes for CASSPAGYEQYF. Based on the CDR3 plus reference TRBV5-1 and TRBJ2-7, the full variable domain is KAGVTQTPRYLIKTRGQQVTLSCSPISGHRSVSWYQQTPGQGLQFLFEYFSETQRNKGNFPGRFSGRQFSNSRSEMNVSTLELGDSALYLCASSPAGYEQYFGPGTRLTVT.

This chain joins TRBV9 and TRBJ2-5; 12 nucleotides agree with TRBD1. Trimming cost V 2 bases and J 5 bases; bases outside gene matches: 7. The CDR3 consists of 16 residues. Germline CDR1 SGDLS, CDR2 YYNGEE. The CDR3 DNA reads as TGTGCCAGCAGCGTCTACGGGACAGGGGGCCGGGAGACCCAGTACTTC. It encodes CASSVYGTGGRETQYF.

The V and J genes are TRBV7-6 and TRBJ2-2; 13 bases are a match to TRBD2. In germline, CDR1 is SGHVS, CDR2 FNYEAQ. This CDR3 spans 18 amino acids. The ends lost 4 bases at V and 0 bases at J; junction bases unmatched: 5. This CDR3 is CASSSGLAGTANTGELFF. The CDR3 nucleotides are TGTGCCAGCAGCTCGGGACTAGCGGGGACCGCGAACACCGGGGAGCTGTTTTTT.

The chain joins TRBV11-3 to TRBJ1-1; D ambiguous. The V end lost 1 base, the J end lost 6 bases, and 12 bases lay between the germline ends. This CDR3 comprises 14 residues. Germline CDR1 SGHNT, CDR2 YENEEA. The CDR3 is CASSLGASSSEAFF. CDR3 sequence (DNA): TGTGCCAGCAGCTTAGGGGCTTCTAGCTCTGAAGCTTTCTTT.

The chain recombines TRBV6-5 with TRBJ1-2, with D possibly being TRBD1 (5 bases). The CDR3 is 12 residues long. CDR1 and CDR2 from the germline V gene are MNHEY and SVGAGI. V lost 9 bases and J 11 bases, leaving 19 bases between the germline ends. The CDR3 loop reads CASKGLAAGYTF. For the CDR3, the DNA is TGTGCCAGTAAGGGGCTGGCTGCGGGGTACACCTTC.

The chain has TRBV9 and TRBJ2-7; D uncertain. CDR1 and CDR2 (germline): SGDLS, YYNGEE. The V end was cut by 4 bases, the J end by 0 bases, with 14 bases between. The CDR3 is 15 amino acids. The CDR3 coding sequence is TGTGCCAGCAGCCGTGACTCGATGAGCTCCTACGAGCAGTACTTC. It is translated as CASSRDSMSSYEQYF.